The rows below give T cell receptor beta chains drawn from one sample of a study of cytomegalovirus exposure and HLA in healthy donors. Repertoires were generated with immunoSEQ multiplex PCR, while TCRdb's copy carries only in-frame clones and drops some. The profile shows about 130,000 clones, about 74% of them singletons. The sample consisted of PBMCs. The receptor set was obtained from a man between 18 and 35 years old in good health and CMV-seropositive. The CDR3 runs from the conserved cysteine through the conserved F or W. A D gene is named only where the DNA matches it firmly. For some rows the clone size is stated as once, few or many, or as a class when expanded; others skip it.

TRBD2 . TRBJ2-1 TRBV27 TGTGCCAGCAGTTTAAGGCCCCTGGTAGCGGGGGGGGATGAGCAGTTCTTC CASSLRPLVAGGDEQFF
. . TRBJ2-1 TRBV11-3 TGTGCCAGCAGCCTCGGTTACAATGAGCAGTTCTTC CASSLGYNEQFF
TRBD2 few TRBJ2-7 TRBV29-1 TGCAGCGTTGCTAGCGGGAGTGGCGAGCAGTACTTC CSVASGSGEQYF
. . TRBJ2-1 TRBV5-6 TGTGCCAGCACCCCCCAGACGGGGACACCATACAATGAGCAGTTCTTC CASTPQTGTPYNEQFF
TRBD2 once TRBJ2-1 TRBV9 TGTGCCAGCAGCGTAGGGATCCCGGGACTAGCGGGAGGTCGGTCCTACAATGAGCAGTTCTTC CASSVGIPGLAGGRSYNEQFF
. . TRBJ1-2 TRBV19 TGTGCCAGTAGTATAGCAGTCCAGGTTCTTCAATATGGCTACACCTTC CASSIAVQVLQYGYTF
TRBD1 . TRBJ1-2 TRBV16 TGTGCCAGCACAGGGGGCTATGGCTACACCTTC CASTGGYGYTF
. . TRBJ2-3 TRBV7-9 TGTGCCAGCAAGCAAGAGGCTAGCGAAAGCACAGATACGCAGTATTTT CASKQEASESTDTQYF
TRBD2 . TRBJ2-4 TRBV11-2 TGTGCCAGCAGCTTAGGGGAGGGAAGGAACATTCAGTACTTC CASSLGEGRNIQYF
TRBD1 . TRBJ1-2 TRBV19 TGTGCCAGTAGTATGTGGGCCTCCAGGGGGCCCCTGTCCTGGGACTATGGCTACACCTTC CASSMWASRGPLSWDYGYTF
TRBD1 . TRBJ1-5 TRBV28 TGTGCCAGCAGCTTGGACAGGGCCCTCAATCAGCCCCAGCATTTT CASSLDRALNQPQHF
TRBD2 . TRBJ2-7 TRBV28 TGTGCCAGCAAACGCCGGGCTAGCGGGAGATACGAGCAGTACTTC CASKRRASGRYEQYF
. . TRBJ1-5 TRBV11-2 TGTGCCAGCAGCCCCGGGGGAGGTAGCAATCAGCCCCAGCATTTT CASSPGGGSNQPQHF
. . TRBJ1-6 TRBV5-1 TGCGCCAGCAGCTTGGGGCAGGGGCCCCTCCACTTT CASSLGQGPLHF
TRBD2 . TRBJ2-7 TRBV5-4 TGTGCCAGCAGCTTATTAGCGGGAGGTAGTGGCGAGCAGTACTTC CASSLLAGGSGEQYF
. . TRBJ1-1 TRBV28 TGTGCCAGCAGTTGGGCCAACACTGAAGCTTTCTTT CASSWANTEAFF
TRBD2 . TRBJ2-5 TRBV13 TGTGCCAGCAGCCCGGGGACTAGCGGGAGAATCGGGGAGACCCAGTACTTC CASSPGTSGRIGETQYF
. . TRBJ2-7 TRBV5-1 TGCGCCAGCAGAAGGGGGTTCGACGAGCAGTACTTC CASRRGFDEQYF
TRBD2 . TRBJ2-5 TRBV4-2 TGTGCCAGCAGCCAGAGGACTAGCGGGGGGGGTGAGACCCAGTACTTC CASSQRTSGGGETQYF
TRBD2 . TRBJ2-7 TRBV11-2 TGTGCCAGCAGCTTTGACGGCGGGAGTTACGAGCAGTACTTC CASSFDGGSYEQYF
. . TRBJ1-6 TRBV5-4 TGTGCCAGCAGCTTGGAAGGGAGGTATAATTCACCCCTCCACTTT CASSLEGRYNSPLHF
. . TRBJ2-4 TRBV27 TGTGCCAGCAGCGACCTAGCGAGTCAAAACATTCAGTACTTC CASSDLASQNIQYF
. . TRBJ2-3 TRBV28 TGTGCCAGCAGTTTTGAGGGACTAGATACGCAGTATTTT CASSFEGLDTQYF